This T cell receptor beta chain was identified during a study of T cells in Graves' hyperthyroidism and ophthalmopathy. The study's findings and limits: Most thyroid-expanded clonotypes above 0.001 were also found in blood.

This clonotype was seen repeatedly, ten times or more. The antigen remains undetermined. The CDR3 is 15 amino acids. V was cut by 5 bases and J by 5 bases, with 22 bases left in between. CDR1 is DFQATT and CDR2 is SNEGSKA in the germline V gene (reference sequence). Under 3 months was the duration of disease in ophthalmopathy patients, who also had a Clinical Activity Score of at least 3 and a NOSPECS grade of at least 4. The study excluded patients with uncontrolled infection, other autoimmune disease, pregnancy or lactation. TCR beta CDR3 sequences were amplified from RNA transcripts. A first-round RT-PCR of the TCR CDR3 used the HTBI primer set. In TCRdb, the multiplex PCR reads were re-called with MiXCR into one record per CDR3 protein. The profile shows 700,000 or so distinct CDR3 sequences, 13% to 15% of them singletons.

This sequence originates from a woman in her 50s with Graves' ophthalmopathy. V and J are TRBV20-1 and TRBJ2-7, with a weak D call TRBD1 (5 bases). Sequenced input: blood. The CDR3 DNA reads TGCAGTGCTTACCTCTTCGGGCAGGGCGAAAACGAGCAGTACTTC. It specifies CSAYLFGQGENEQYF.